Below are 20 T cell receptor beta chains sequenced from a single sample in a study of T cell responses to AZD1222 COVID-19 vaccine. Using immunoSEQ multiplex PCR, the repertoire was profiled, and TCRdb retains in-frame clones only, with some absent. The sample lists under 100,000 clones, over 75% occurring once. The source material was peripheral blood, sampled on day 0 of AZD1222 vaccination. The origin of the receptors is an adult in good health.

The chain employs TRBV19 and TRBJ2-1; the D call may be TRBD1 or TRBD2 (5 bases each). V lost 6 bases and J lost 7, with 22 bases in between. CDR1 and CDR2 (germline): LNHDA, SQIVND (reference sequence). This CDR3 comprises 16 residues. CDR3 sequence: CASSLTGLYIGNEQFF. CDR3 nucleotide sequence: TGTGCCAGTAGCCTAACGGGGCTATACATCGGGAATGAGCAGTTCTTC.

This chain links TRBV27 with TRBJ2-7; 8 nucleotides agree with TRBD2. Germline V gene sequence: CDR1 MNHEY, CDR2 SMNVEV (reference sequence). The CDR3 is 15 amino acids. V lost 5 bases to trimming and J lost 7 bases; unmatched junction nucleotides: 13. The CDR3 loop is CASSPKGLGLLEQYF. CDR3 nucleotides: TGTGCCAGCAGTCCGAAGGGACTAGGGTTATTGGAGCAGTACTTC.

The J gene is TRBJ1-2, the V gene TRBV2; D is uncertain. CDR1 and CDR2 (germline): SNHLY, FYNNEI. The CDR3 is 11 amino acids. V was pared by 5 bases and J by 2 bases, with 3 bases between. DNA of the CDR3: TGTGCCAGCAGTCGCAACTATGGCTACACCTTC. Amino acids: CASSRNYGYTF.

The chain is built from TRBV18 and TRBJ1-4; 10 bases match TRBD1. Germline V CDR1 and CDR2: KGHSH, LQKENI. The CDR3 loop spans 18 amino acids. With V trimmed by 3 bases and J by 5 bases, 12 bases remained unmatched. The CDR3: CASSPPGQGIRGNEKLFF. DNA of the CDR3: TGTGCCAGCTCACCTCCGGGACAGGGGATTAGGGGCAATGAAAAACTGTTTTTT.

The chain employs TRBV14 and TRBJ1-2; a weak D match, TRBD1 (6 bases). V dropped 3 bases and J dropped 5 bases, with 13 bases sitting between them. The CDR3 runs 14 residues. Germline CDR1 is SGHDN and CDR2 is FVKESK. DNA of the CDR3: TGTGCCAGCAGCCAGGCTACAGGGTCGTATGGCTACACCTTC. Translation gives CASSQATGSYGYTF. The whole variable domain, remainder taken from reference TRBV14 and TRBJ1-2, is EAGVTQFPSHSVIEKGQTVTLRCDPISGHDNLYWYRRVMGKEIKFLLHFVKESKQDESGMPNNRFLAERTGGTYSTLKVQPAELEDSGVYFCASSQATGSYGYTFGSGTRLTVV.

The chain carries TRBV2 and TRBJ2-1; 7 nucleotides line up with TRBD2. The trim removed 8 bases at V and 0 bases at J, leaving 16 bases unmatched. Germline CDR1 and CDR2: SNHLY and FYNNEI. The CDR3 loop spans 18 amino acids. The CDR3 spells CASGSDLTSPSSYNEQFF. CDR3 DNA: TGTGCCAGCGGTTCCGACTTGACTAGCCCAAGCTCCTACAATGAGCAGTTCTTC.

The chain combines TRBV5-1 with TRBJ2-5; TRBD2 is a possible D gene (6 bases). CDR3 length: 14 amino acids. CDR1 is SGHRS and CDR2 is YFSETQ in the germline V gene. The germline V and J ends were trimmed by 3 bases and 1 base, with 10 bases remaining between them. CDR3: CASSWASAQETQYF. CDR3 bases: TGCGCCAGCAGCTGGGCTAGCGCCCAAGAGACCCAGTACTTC.

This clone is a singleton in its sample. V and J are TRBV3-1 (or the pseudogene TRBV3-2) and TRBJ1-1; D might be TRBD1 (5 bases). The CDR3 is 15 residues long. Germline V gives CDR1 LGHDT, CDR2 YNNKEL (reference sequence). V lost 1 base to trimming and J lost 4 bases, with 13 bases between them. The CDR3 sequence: CASSQAAQGGTEAFF. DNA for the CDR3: TGTGCCAGCAGCCAAGCAGCCCAGGGAGGCACTGAAGCTTTCTTT.

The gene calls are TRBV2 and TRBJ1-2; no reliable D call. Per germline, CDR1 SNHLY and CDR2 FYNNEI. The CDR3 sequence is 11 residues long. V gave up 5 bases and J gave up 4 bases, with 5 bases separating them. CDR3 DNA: TGTGCCAGCAGTAACCCCTATGGCTACACCTTC. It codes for CASSNPYGYTF.

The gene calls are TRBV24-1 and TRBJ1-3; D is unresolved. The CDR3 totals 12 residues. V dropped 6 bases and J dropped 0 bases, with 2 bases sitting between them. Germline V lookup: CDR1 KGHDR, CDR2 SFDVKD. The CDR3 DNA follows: TGTGCCACCAGTAGCTCTGGAAACACCATATATTTT. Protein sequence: CATSSSGNTIYF.

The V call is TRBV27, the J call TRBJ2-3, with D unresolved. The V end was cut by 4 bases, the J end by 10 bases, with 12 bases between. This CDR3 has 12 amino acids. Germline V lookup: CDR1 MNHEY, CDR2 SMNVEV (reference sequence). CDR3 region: CASSSIPPSQYF. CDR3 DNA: TGTGCCAGCAGTTCTATCCCTCCATCGCAGTATTTT.

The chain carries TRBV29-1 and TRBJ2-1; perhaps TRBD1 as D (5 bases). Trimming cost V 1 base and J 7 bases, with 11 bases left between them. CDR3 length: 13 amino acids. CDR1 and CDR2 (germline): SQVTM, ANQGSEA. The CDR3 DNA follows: TGCAGCGTTGAAGGAGACAGCCTAAATGAGCAGTTCTTC. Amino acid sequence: CSVEGDSLNEQFF.

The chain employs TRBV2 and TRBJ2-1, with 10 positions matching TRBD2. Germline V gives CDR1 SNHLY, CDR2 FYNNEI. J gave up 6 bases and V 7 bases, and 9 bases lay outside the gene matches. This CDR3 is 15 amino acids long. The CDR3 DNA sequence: TGTGCCAGCAATCTCGCTAGCGGGAGTATCAATGAGCAGTTCTTC. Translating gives CASNLASGSINEQFF.

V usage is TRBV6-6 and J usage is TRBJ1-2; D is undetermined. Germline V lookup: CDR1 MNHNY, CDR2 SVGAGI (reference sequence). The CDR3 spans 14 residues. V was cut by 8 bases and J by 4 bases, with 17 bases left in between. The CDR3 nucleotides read TGTGCCAGCGCCGCCGTAGAGCAATCCTATGGCTACACCTTC. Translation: CASAAVEQSYGYTF.

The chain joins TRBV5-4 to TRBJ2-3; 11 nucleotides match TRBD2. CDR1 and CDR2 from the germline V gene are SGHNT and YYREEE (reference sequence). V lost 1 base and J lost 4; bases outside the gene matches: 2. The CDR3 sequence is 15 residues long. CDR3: CASSLPSGRPDTQYF. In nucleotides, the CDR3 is TGTGCCAGCAGCTTGCCTAGCGGGAGGCCAGATACGCAGTATTTT.

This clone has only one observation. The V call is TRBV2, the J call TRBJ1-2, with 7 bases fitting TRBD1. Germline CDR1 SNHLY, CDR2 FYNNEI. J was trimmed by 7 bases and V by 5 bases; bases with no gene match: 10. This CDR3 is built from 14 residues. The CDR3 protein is CASSRTGLRSGYTF. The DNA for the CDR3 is TGTGCCAGCAGTCGGACAGGTTTGAGGAGTGGCTACACCTTC. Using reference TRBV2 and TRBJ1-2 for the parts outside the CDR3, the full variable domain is EPEVTQTPSHQVTQMGQEVILRCVPISNHLYFYWYRQILGQKVEFLVSFYNNEISEKSEIFDDQFSVERPDGSNFTLKIRSTKLEDSAMYFCASSRTGLRSGYTFGSGTRLTVV.

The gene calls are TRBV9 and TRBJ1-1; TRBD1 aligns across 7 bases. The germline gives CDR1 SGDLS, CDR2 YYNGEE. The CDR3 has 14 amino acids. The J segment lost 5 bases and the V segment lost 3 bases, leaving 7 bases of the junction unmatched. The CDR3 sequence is CASSALTGMTEAFF. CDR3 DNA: TGTGCCAGCAGCGCCTTGACAGGGATGACTGAAGCTTTCTTT. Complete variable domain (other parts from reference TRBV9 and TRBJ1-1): DSGVTQTPKHLITATGQRVTLRCSPRSGDLSVYWYQQSLDQGLQFLIQYYNGEERAKGNILERFSAQQFPDLHSELNLSSLELGDSALYFCASSALTGMTEAFFGQGTRLTVV.

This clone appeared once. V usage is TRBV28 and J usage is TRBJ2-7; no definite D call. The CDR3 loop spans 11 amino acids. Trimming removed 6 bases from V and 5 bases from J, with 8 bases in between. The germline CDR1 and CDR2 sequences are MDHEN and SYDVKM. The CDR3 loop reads CASSPGHEQYF. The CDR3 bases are TGTGCCAGCAGCCCCGGCCACGAGCAGTACTTC.

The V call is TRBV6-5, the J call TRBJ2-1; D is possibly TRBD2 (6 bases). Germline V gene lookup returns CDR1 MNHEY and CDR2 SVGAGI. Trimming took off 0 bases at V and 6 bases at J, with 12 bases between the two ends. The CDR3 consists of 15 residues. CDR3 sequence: CASSYSAGLGNEQFF. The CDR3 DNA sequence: TGTGCCAGCAGTTACTCTGCGGGATTGGGCAATGAGCAGTTCTTC.

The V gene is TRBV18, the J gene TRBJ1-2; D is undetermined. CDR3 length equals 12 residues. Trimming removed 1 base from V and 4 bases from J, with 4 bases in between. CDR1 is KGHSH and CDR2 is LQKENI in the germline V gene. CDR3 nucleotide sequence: TGTGCCAGCTCACCACAGGGCTATGGCTACACCTTC. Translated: CASSPQGYGYTF.